This TCR beta chain was retrieved from a study of shared clonotypes between healthy human individuals. Across the whole study: Contributing individuals were a couple of females and three males aged 18 to 49.

TCRdb keeps only in-frame clones here, not all; method: immunoSEQ multiplex PCR. The sample has roughly 760,000 clones, about 74% seen once. The V and J ends lost 5 bases and 9 bases, in that order; junction bases with no gene match: 4. Germline V gives CDR1 SGHNT, CDR2 YYREEE (reference sequence). The CDR3 is made up of 12 amino acids. Each of the donors was a healthy adult who was HIV-negative and had not had a recent acute infection or vaccination. The chain has TRBV5-4 and TRBJ2-1; 8 bases fit TRBD2. The sequenced sample was memory CD4+ T cells sorted from blood. The subset was: CD45RA-negative fraction. The sequence was collected from a woman in her twenties or thirties in good health. In DNA form, the CDR3 reads TGTGCCAGCAGACCCACTAGCGGTGAGCAGTTCTTC. Protein: CASRPTSGEQFF.